This T cell receptor beta chain was sequenced during a study of blood T cell repertoires in COVID-19. Looking at the study overall: The study drew acute and convalescent COVID-19 samples from the United States, Italy and Spain. Sample material is recorded as cDNA or gDNA derived from T cells, B-cell-depleted T cells, or PBMCs.

Seattle patient enrollment occurred during active infection, with longitudinal follow-up thereafter. This clone was seen just once. The CDR3 sequence is 16 residues long. Germline V gene lookup returns CDR1 LNHDA and CDR2 SQIVND (reference sequence). Trimming took off 5 bases at V and 10 bases at J, with 21 bases between the two ends. Source study methods: Amplification of reference gene primers provided the estimated nucleated cell counts. The method was immunoSEQ multiplex PCR; TCRdb's version includes in-frame clones alone and lacks a portion of them. V, J and clone size reflect that table, while D and trimming were determined from the DNA. The data show 400,000 to 450,000 clones, about nine tenths seen once.

The sequenced sample was peripheral blood. The chain has TRBV19 and TRBJ1-6; tentative D call: TRBD1 (6 bases). The receptor was derived from a woman aged 40 to 50 with COVID-19, enrolled during active disease. The chain's CDR3 is CASSALGAGGNSPLHF. CDR3 bases: TGTGCCAGTAGTGCCTTGGGGGCAGGCGGAAACTCACCCCTCCACTTT.